This is a list of T cell receptor beta chains from one sample in a study of shared clonotypes between healthy human individuals. Clones were read by immunoSEQ multiplex PCR, and TCRdb kept only the in-frame ones, dropping some. The sample comprises about 1 million clones, approximately 70% of which are singletons, and around 1.4% rests with the top ten. Sequencing used memory CD4+ T cells sorted from blood. These receptors all stem from a man younger than 30 in good health. Both conserved end residues are trimmed from each CDR3. A D gene is named only where the DNA matches it firmly.

cdr3_aa v_call d_call
ASRTGGGTQY TRBV2 TRBD1
ASRPGHQNEKLF TRBV6-6 -
ASSSTGGTDTQY TRBV11-2 TRBD1
ASSPLDRGGYT TRBV4-3 TRBD1
ATSLGQEDFYEQY TRBV15 TRBD1
ASSPWEGSSGNTIY TRBV11-2 -
ASVFQDQETQY TRBV5-6 -
ASSASGRGGTDTQY TRBV9 TRBD2
ASSQRANYGYT TRBV6-1 -
ASSSGTGWADTQY TRBV11-2 TRBD1
ASSPPGFAGGSEQF TRBV18 TRBD2
ASSLASRQGSYEQY TRBV5-1 TRBD1
ASSLVEGYKETQY TRBV7-9 -
ATSNRRQTQGLNEKLF TRBV15 -
ASRMTGQPLH TRBV6-6 TRBD1
ASNPSGGGYHEQY TRBV28 -
ASSLAGDQETQY TRBV7-3 -
ASSEIHGTEETQY TRBV6-1 TRBD1
ASSPYVLESETQY TRBV4-3 -
ASSQETQGAYNSPLH TRBV4-3 TRBD1
ASSRDSQETQY TRBV2 -
AWRYGLTSSSYNEQF TRBV30 -
ASTYTTGAGVAKNIQY TRBV19 -
ASSQSLGGAGETQY TRBV23-1 TRBD2
SVGDRAETQY TRBV29-1 TRBD1
SVVSVDERWGTDTQY TRBV29-1 -
ASSLGWGEEQF TRBV11-2 -
ASRDGGTPRDTQY TRBV7-2 -
SVEGQGPGGEQY TRBV29-1 TRBD1
ASSQTGSQPQH TRBV19 TRBD1
ASCLGQGSNEQY TRBV25-1 TRBD1
ASSADIYSNQPQH TRBV6-1 -
ASSRGHQPTYEQY TRBV19 -
SAFGQGNTEAF TRBV29-1 TRBD1
ASSFGWGTGELF TRBV27 -
ASQGKAEAF TRBV30 -
ASTEDSTDTQY TRBV25-1 -
ASSPPGQVYEQY TRBV18 TRBD1
ASSQFGNRAFQQY TRBV23-1 -
ARSLRTHFYSGNTIY TRBV5-3 -
ASSARLGNTEAF TRBV4-2 -
ASSEGGQRL TRBV2 TRBD1
ASSLEGMSNQPQH TRBV5-1 -
ASSESIAGVGEQY TRBV25-1 TRBD2
ASSQDWVEGSYNSPLH TRBV14 -
AWGMGVRTEAF TRBV30 -
ASSPTTSGANVLT TRBV27 -
ASSSWDWKTDTQY TRBV5-1 -
ASSLGDRRDEQF TRBV7-9 -
ASSPFGQGNTIY TRBV18 TRBD1
ASSLSLFGFTELNSPLH TRBV27 -
ASSRGGTPATNEKLF TRBV2 -
ASSRGRTNTGELF TRBV7-9 -
AISEALGSSTGELF TRBV10-3 -
ASSLGHLTGGVQPQH TRBV13 TRBD1